The rows below give T cell receptor beta chains drawn from one sample of a study of OX40 agonist ivuxolimab in advanced cancers. Method: immunoSEQ multiplex PCR; TCRdb's copy keeps in-frame clones and lacks some. The profile covers approximately 82,000 clones, with around 87% appearing a single time and 0.45% to 0.55% taken by the ten largest. The sample here was CD4+ or CD8+ T cells sorted from blood, taken in a trial of the OX40 agonist ivuxolimab. These receptors all stem from an adult with an advanced solid tumor such as melanoma, head and neck, liver or kidney cancer. Each CDR3 is given without its conserved first and last residue. A D gene is named only where the DNA matches it firmly.

TRBD1 | TRBJ1-5 | TRBV2 | ASRAGGSGQPQH
NA | TRBJ2-5 | TRBV19 | ASSISPGRAGGETQY
NA | TRBJ2-3 | TRBV27 | ASSLYALKGTDTQY
NA | TRBJ2-1 | TRBV5-6 | ASSLGSSYNEQF
TRBD2 | TRBJ2-1 | TRBV4-3 | ASSLSGLADNEQF
TRBD2 | TRBJ2-2 | TRBV5-1 | ASSSLAVDTGELF
TRBD1 | TRBJ2-7 | TRBV18 | ASSPRSGTGQNEQY
NA | TRBJ2-1 | TRBV11-3 | ASSPSGYDNEQF
NA | TRBJ2-5 | TRBV6-1 | ASTITRGAQY
NA | TRBJ2-2 | TRBV19 | ASGWEAIKTGELF
NA | TRBJ1-2 | TRBV7-2 | ASSPFLWGRGGYT
NA | TRBJ1-2 | TRBV2 | ASKRERPNYGYT
TRBD2 | TRBJ2-1 | TRBV2 | ASTWGEGGNEQF
TRBD1 | TRBJ2-1 | TRBV19 | ASSIGQGFYEQF
TRBD1 | TRBJ1-5 | TRBV19 | ASSRDAGTGDQPQH
NA | TRBJ2-5 | TRBV10-2 | ASSGGRGVETQY
NA | TRBJ1-2 | TRBV18 | ASSGQRYGYT
NA | NA | TRBV18 | ASSPEAVSYEQY
NA | TRBJ1-1 | TRBV6-5 | ASSYWDLNTEAF
TRBD2 | TRBJ2-6 | TRBV7-7 | ASSPGLAGAGANVLT
NA | TRBJ1-2 | TRBV18 | ASSPQKGNYGYT
TRBD1 | TRBJ2-1 | TRBV18 | ASSPRIVGQGLYNEQF
TRBD1 | TRBJ1-6 | TRBV7-2 | ASSRGQGLSPLH
NA | TRBJ2-5 | TRBV5-1 | ASSLVGRQETQY
TRBD2 | TRBJ2-5 | TRBV19 | ASSKRGRETQY
NA | TRBJ2-5 | TRBV5-8 | ASSLEWAGETQY
NA | TRBJ2-7 | TRBV30 | AFGRGNIYEQY
TRBD1 | TRBJ2-7 | TRBV30 | AWSGATGGGGEQY
TRBD2 | TRBJ2-5 | TRBV7-7 | ASSPNRLAGQETQY
TRBD1 | TRBJ1-2 | TRBV5-4 | ASSLGTGGAILRGYT
NA | TRBJ2-1 | TRBV4-1 | ASSQALGMSSYNEQF
NA | TRBJ1-2 | TRBV25-1 | ASSEVGTIYGYT
NA | TRBJ2-7 | TRBV6-1 | ASNVLGGSYEQY
NA | TRBJ1-6 | TRBV14 | ASSLNFNSPLH
NA | TRBJ2-4 | TRBV6-1 | ASSDMEVSIQY
NA | TRBJ1-3 | TRBV5-1 | ASSPRTGALSGNTIY
NA | TRBJ2-1 | TRBV18 | ASSFFRGSYNEQF
NA | TRBJ2-3 | TRBV6-5 | ASSRDWSTDTQY
TRBD1 | TRBJ2-7 | TRBV6-1 | ASTRDREVYEQY
NA | TRBJ2-3 | TRBV6-6 | ASSYFSTDTQY
NA | TRBJ2-7 | TRBV9 | ASSVVASSYEQY
TRBD1 | TRBJ1-3 | TRBV30 | AWSVPGGSGNTIY
NA | TRBJ2-3 | TRBV18 | ASSPGGDTQY
TRBD1 | TRBJ1-6 | TRBV9 | ASSETGGNSPLH
TRBD1 | TRBJ2-3 | TRBV10-3 | AIKQGESTDTQY
TRBD2 | TRBJ2-1 | TRBV14 | ASSLLSRASGLYNEQF
NA | TRBJ1-3 | TRBV28 | ASSDRGRRY
TRBD1 | TRBJ1-2 | TRBV2 | ASSDWTGGGYT
NA | TRBJ2-7 | TRBV4-2 | ASSQEDRPSLYEQY
TRBD1 | TRBJ2-3 | TRBV28 | ASRPTGGTDTQY
NA | TRBJ1-3 | TRBV18 | ASSPNGKEVY
TRBD1 | TRBJ1-5 | TRBV28 | AINRGGRQKGPQH
NA | TRBJ2-7 | TRBV6-5 | ATQSPRGATREQY
NA | TRBJ2-6 | TRBV7-6 | ASSLIGARPGANVLT
NA | TRBJ2-2 | TRBV6-6 | ASSHRFANTGELF
TRBD2 | TRBJ2-2 | TRBV6-6 | ASSYPGLGTGELF
NA | TRBJ1-1 | TRBV6-1 | ASSEDGQRDTEAF
NA | TRBJ2-3 | TRBV7-9 | ASSLSGPDTQY
NA | TRBJ1-2 | TRBV7-2 | ASSLVTSRLKQASYGYT